A single TCR beta chain is shown here with its context. What antigen it recognizes has not been identified. No base quality values were provided; no much bigger clone lies one nucleotide off. These data are taken from a study of siplizumab effects on memory and regulatory T cells (dated by TCRdb to between 2018 and 2021). Concerning the study at large: The effect of the anti-CD2 antibody siplizumab on alloreactive T-cell subsets was examined in allogeneic mixed lymphocyte reactions constructed from human PBMCs.

Results and caveats for the whole study, not just this receptor: Among mappable alloreactive CD4+ clones, the Treg-derived fraction averaged around 69% with siplizumab versus around 25% in control reactions. Because sequences at frequencies below about 10^-5 were poorly captured, only a minor fraction of alloreactive clones could be mapped back to unstimulated subsets. The suppressive function of proliferating Tregs from siplizumab cultures was not functionally confirmed. For roughly 75-97% of proliferating CD4+ or CD8+ clones, no naive or memory phenotype could be assigned. The cumulative frequency of alloreactive sequences that could be traced back to unstimulated CD4+ memory T cells was significantly reduced by siplizumab. Compared with memory T cells, unstimulated naive T cells appeared more diverse, and naive cells seemed to make a substantial contribution to the alloresponse.

The library was built by means of the immunoSEQ multiplex PCR assay. About 9.9 x 10^4 TCR templates per sample were assayed by the deep sequencing platform. Genomic DNA extracted from sorted T cells was used for TCRbeta CDR3 sequencing. For the original study's pipeline: Clonal analysis of TCRbeta CDR3 data was done in the R programming language. Alloreactive CD4+ and CD8+ clones were defined by comparing unstimulated samples with post-reaction CFSE-low samples. By matching sequences to the repertoires of sorted unstimulated Treg and non-Treg cells, each alloreactive CD4+ clone was assigned a regulatory or non-regulatory origin. Entries here come from immuneACCESS through TCRdb and include only in-frame sequences with V and J called. Some clones fail to appear in such tables; in the studies checked, an unresolved V gene covers under half of the shortfall, and the cause of the remainder is unknown. V, J and clone size were drawn from that table, and D and trimming were deduced from the DNA. Recorded for this sample are about 97,000 clones; around 90% of them occurred a single time. 12% of the sample is taken by the ten largest.

TCRbeta CDR3 sequencing was performed on sorted unstimulated T cells and on proliferating T cells recovered from mixed lymphocyte reactions. Fresh whole blood from fewer than 12 HLA-typed healthy donors was used to isolate PBMCs. Unstimulated CD4+ non-regulatory T cells were FACS-sorted to map the origin of alloreactive clones. For this chain, trimming is 8 bases at the V end and 1 base at the J end, and the number of junction bases without a gene match is 7. From its cysteine to its phenylalanine, the CDR3 spans 15 amino acids. Only the CDR3 DNA stays, 45 bases, in frame from base 1. As encoded in the germline V gene (reference sequence), CDR1 is LNHDA while CDR2 is SQIVND.

This receptor was obtained from a human donor in good health. The sample comprised non-Treg CD4+ T cells sorted from blood. What the cell subset or site label conveys for this sample: FACS-sorted unstimulated CD4+ non-regulatory T cells. The rearranged segments are TRBV19 and TRBJ2-2, with 7 bases aligning to TRBD2. The encoded CDR3 is CASRPGGRNTGELFF. The nucleotide sequence reads as follows: TGTGCCAGTCGGCCAGGCGGGAGGAACACCGGGGAGCTGTTTTTT.